The 26 T cell receptor beta chains presented below share a single source sample, sequenced in a study of T cell responses to AZD1222 COVID-19 vaccine. Assay used: immunoSEQ multiplex PCR; TCRdb lists only in-frame clones, some missing. This sample has 90,000 or so clones, with about nine tenths found just once. This sample comprised peripheral blood, obtained on day 0 of AZD1222 vaccination. The receptors originated from an adult in good health.

The table lists this clone with a count of one. This chain connects TRBV7-9 to TRBJ2-2, with 13 bases fitting TRBD2. The CDR3 length is 15 residues. Trimming at V came to 5 bases and at J to 5 bases, leaving 2 bases not matched to a gene. Germline V lookup: CDR1 SEHNR, CDR2 FQNEAQ (reference sequence). The CDR3 reads CASSRTSGRTGELFF. The CDR3, as DNA: TGTGCCAGCAGCCGGACTAGCGGGAGAACCGGGGAGCTGTTTTTT.

The rearrangement joins TRBV29-1 to TRBJ2-5, with D possibly matching TRBD1 (6 bases). V shed 6 bases and J shed 6 bases, with 17 bases lying between them. The CDR3 is 13 residues long. The germline CDR1 and CDR2 sequences are SQVTM and ANQGSEA. The CDR3 is CSVAPGAGKTQYF. In DNA, the CDR3 is TGCAGCGTGGCCCCAGGGGCAGGAAAGACCCAGTACTTC.

This clone turned up a few times. This rearrangement joins TRBV6-1 to TRBJ2-2; perhaps TRBD2 as D (5 bases). The CDR3 spans 16 residues. The V and J ends lost 4 bases and 7 bases respectively, with 19 bases between them. Germline CDR1 and CDR2: MNHNS and SASEGT. The CDR3 region has the DNA TGTGCCAGCAGTGGGACTGTGGAGGTCGGTGGCGGGGAGCTGTTTTTT. The encoded protein is CASSGTVEVGGGELFF.

This sequence joins TRBV11-3 and TRBJ1-1; D perhaps matches TRBD1 (6 bases). V was pared by 3 bases and J by 5 bases, with 10 bases between. There are 13 residues in the CDR3. The germline gives CDR1 SGHNT, CDR2 YENEEA. The CDR3 spells CASSFSRGTEAFF. Written as DNA, the CDR3 is TGTGCCAGCAGCTTCAGTAGGGGGACTGAAGCTTTCTTT.

This rearrangement joins TRBV25-1 to TRBJ1-1; TRBD1 might be the D (5 bases). The CDR3 runs 15 residues. Germline V CDR1 and CDR2: MGHDK, SYGVNS. Trimming shortened V by 1 base and J by 1 base, and 10 bases separated the two germline ends. CDR3 in amino acids: CASSEWEGTNTEAFF. DNA for the CDR3: TGTGCCAGCAGTGAATGGGAGGGGACGAACACTGAAGCTTTCTTT.

This chain uses TRBV5-4 with TRBJ1-1, with D maybe TRBD1 (5 bases). Germline-derived CDR1 and CDR2 are SGHNT and YYREEE (reference sequence). With 6 bases removed from V and 5 bases from J, the gap between germline ends came to 20 bases. The CDR3 totals 15 residues. DNA for the CDR3: TGTGCCAGCAAAAGCGGGACCAGATTTAGTACTGAAGCTTTCTTT. Amino acid sequence: CASKSGTRFSTEAFF.

The table lists this clone with many counts. V and J are TRBV3-1 (or the pseudogene TRBV3-2) and TRBJ2-7; TRBD1 matches at 10 bases. The CDR3 has 14 amino acids. Trimming cost V 4 bases and J 9 bases; bases outside gene matches: 9. Germline CDR1 is LGHDT and CDR2 is YNNKEL (reference sequence). CDR3 region: CASSPGTGVSVQYF. In nucleotides, the CDR3 is TGTGCCAGCAGCCCAGGGACAGGGGTCTCTGTGCAGTACTTC.

This rearrangement joins TRBV11-3 to TRBJ2-1, with D perhaps matching TRBD1 (6 bases). Trimming pared 5 bases from V and 6 bases from J, leaving 14 bases between. This CDR3 has 14 amino acids. Germline lookup yields CDR1 SGHNT and CDR2 YENEEA. In DNA, the CDR3 is TGTGCCAGCAGCAGGACAGTGGGTCTCAATGAGCAGTTCTTC. Translated, it gives CASSRTVGLNEQFF.

V is TRBV30 and J is TRBJ1-6; TRBD1 agrees at 8 bases. The trim removed 1 base at V and 8 bases at J, leaving 4 bases unmatched. Germline loops: CDR1 GTSNPN, CDR2 SVGIG (reference sequence). The CDR3 is 14 residues long. The CDR3 DNA follows: TGTGCCTGGAGTGACGGACAGGGTTATTCACCCCTCCACTTT. The encoded protein is CAWSDGQGYSPLHF.

The chain links TRBV29-1 to TRBJ1-1, with D unclear. Germline loops: CDR1 SQVTM, CDR2 ANQGSEA. The V gene lost 5 bases and the J gene lost 0 bases, with 10 bases spanning the gap. The CDR3 has 13 amino acids. The CDR3 loop reads CSVTSGLNTEAFF. Written as DNA, the CDR3 is TGCAGCGTTACCAGCGGTCTGAACACTGAAGCTTTCTTT.

The chain links TRBV9 to TRBJ2-5; 8 bases line up with TRBD2. Germline V lookup: CDR1 SGDLS, CDR2 YYNGEE. This CDR3 has 16 amino acids. The trim removed 0 bases at V and 5 bases at J, leaving 9 bases unmatched. Written as DNA, the CDR3 is TGTGCCAGCAGCGTAGCAAGCGGGGGTTGGTCGGAGACCCAGTACTTC. Amino acid sequence: CASSVASGGWSETQYF. Filled out from reference TRBV9 and TRBJ2-5, the complete variable domain reads DSGVTQTPKHLITATGQRVTLRCSPRSGDLSVYWYQQSLDQGLQFLIQYYNGEERAKGNILERFSAQQFPDLHSELNLSSLELGDSALYFCASSVASGGWSETQYFGPGTRLLVL.

This clone was seen only a few times. The V and J genes are TRBV29-1 and TRBJ2-4; D tentatively fits TRBD1 or TRBD2 (6 bases each). The V gene lost 3 bases and the J gene lost 5 bases, with 11 bases spanning the gap. CDR3 length: 13 residues. Germline V lookup: CDR1 SQVTM, CDR2 ANQGSEA. CDR3 DNA sequence: TGCAGCGTTGAGGAGGGGGTACAAAACATTCAGTACTTC. Translation: CSVEEGVQNIQYF.

CDR3 nucleotides: TGCGCCAGCAGCCCGGGAGACGATCAGCCCCAGCATTTT. This gives the protein CASSPGDDQPQHF. V usage is TRBV5-1 and J usage is TRBJ1-5; unclear D gene. Germline V CDR1 and CDR2: SGHRS, YFSETQ. The length of the CDR3 is 13 residues. The ends were cut back, 4 bases at V and 5 bases at J, with 10 bases in the middle.

This rearrangement joins TRBV2 to TRBJ1-1; D remains ambiguous. Germline V gives CDR1 SNHLY, CDR2 FYNNEI. The CDR3 has 15 amino acids. Trimming removed 4 bases at V and 5 bases at J, with 17 bases between. The CDR3 bases are TGTGCCAGCAGTGCCAGCAGAGCGGAGGGAACTGAAGCTTTCTTT. As protein: CASSASRAEGTEAFF.

As for this clone: The sample contains more than one DNA sequence encoding this CDR3. J is TRBJ2-5 and V is TRBV6-5; TRBD2 agrees at 12 bases. Germline V lookup: CDR1 MNHEY, CDR2 SVGAGI. J gave up 2 bases and V 2 bases, and 3 bases lay outside the gene matches. The CDR3 spans 16 residues. The CDR3 region has the DNA TGTGCCAGCAGTTACAGTGGGACTAGCGGGCAAGAGACCCAGTACTTC. This codes for CASSYSGTSGQETQYF.

The chain is built from TRBV5-6 and TRBJ1-5; maybe TRBD1 (6 bases). The V end lost 3 bases, the J end lost 1 base, and 8 bases lay between the germline ends. The CDR3 spans 14 residues. Germline V lookup: CDR1 SGHDT, CDR2 YYEEEE. The CDR3 protein is CASSSRGSNQPQHF. CDR3 nucleotides: TGTGCCAGCAGCTCAAGGGGGAGCAATCAGCCCCAGCATTTT.

The chain has TRBV6-5 and TRBJ1-2; tentatively, D is TRBD1 (5 bases). V gave up 7 bases and J gave up 4 bases, with 13 bases separating them. The CDR3 extends over 13 amino acids. Looked up from germline, CDR1 is MNHEY and CDR2 is SVGAGI. In DNA, the CDR3 is TGTGCCAGCATTTCCCCAGGGATCTATGGCTACACCTTC. Residues: CASISPGIYGYTF.

The chain recombines TRBV14 with TRBJ2-7; TRBD2 might be the D (6 bases). Germline V gene data show CDR1 as SGHDN and CDR2 as FVKESK. V lost 1 base to trimming and J lost 0 bases, with 13 bases between them. This CDR3 region has 16 residues. The DNA for the CDR3 is TGTGCCAGCAGCCAAGTCAGGTACGGGAGCTCCTACGAGCAGTACTTC. Residues: CASSQVRYGSSYEQYF. The full variable domain, completed using reference TRBV14 and TRBJ2-7, is EAGVTQFPSHSVIEKGQTVTLRCDPISGHDNLYWYRRVMGKEIKFLLHFVKESKQDESGMPNNRFLAERTGGTYSTLKVQPAELEDSGVYFCASSQVRYGSSYEQYFGPGTRLTVT.

The chain couples TRBV5-1 to TRBJ2-3; D is ambiguous. The CDR3 length is 15 residues. The germline V gene encodes CDR1 SGHRS and CDR2 YFSETQ. V was cut by 0 bases and J by 6 bases, with 14 bases left in between. Here the CDR3 reads CASSLVGARVDTQYF. CDR3 sequence (DNA): TGCGCCAGCAGCTTGGTGGGCGCTCGGGTCGATACGCAGTATTTT.

The chain employs TRBV27 and TRBJ2-2, with D perhaps TRBD1 (7 bases). Germline loops: CDR1 MNHEY, CDR2 SMNVEV (reference sequence). V was cut by 6 bases and J by 8 bases, with 13 bases left in between. The CDR3 sequence is 13 residues long. The CDR3 DNA follows: TGTGCCAGCAGAACAGGGGAGGTGGGGGAGCTGTTTTTT. Protein product: CASRTGEVGELFF.

The CDR3 DNA sequence: TGCGCCAGCAGCCAGTCCGGGACAGGGGAAGAAACTGAAGCTTTCTTT. It is translated as CASSQSGTGEETEAFF. V is TRBV4-3 and J is TRBJ1-1; 10 nucleotides align to TRBD1. Trimming took 3 bases from V and 5 from J; bases not matched to a gene: 9. The CDR3 spans 16 residues. Germline-derived CDR1 and CDR2 are LGHNA and YSLEER.

The chain links TRBV2 to TRBJ2-1; no clear D gene. CDR1 and CDR2 from the germline V gene are SNHLY and FYNNEI. V lost 7 bases to trimming and J lost 0 bases, with 10 bases between them. The CDR3 is made up of 14 amino acids. The CDR3 here is CASIVGSSYNEQFF. In DNA form, the CDR3 reads TGTGCCAGCATTGTGGGAAGCTCCTACAATGAGCAGTTCTTC.

V is TRBV5-1 and J is TRBJ2-5, with D tentatively TRBD1 or TRBD2 (5 bases each). Germline assignment: CDR1 SGHRS and CDR2 YFSETQ. Trimming took 1 base from V and 0 from J, leaving 16 bases between them. The CDR3 sequence is 17 residues long. The CDR3, as DNA: TGCGCCAGCAGCTTGACCGGGGACGGATGGTACCAAGAGACCCAGTACTTC. It specifies CASSLTGDGWYQETQYF.

This clone was seen a handful of times. The gene calls are TRBV6-1 and TRBJ1-4, with unresolved D. V was cut by 2 bases and J by 5 bases, with 9 bases left in between. Germline assignment: CDR1 MNHNS and CDR2 SASEGT. The CDR3 spans 14 residues. CDR3 nucleotide sequence: TGTGCCAGCAGTGAATTTGTAGAAAATGAAAAACTGTTTTTT. Translating gives CASSEFVENEKLFF.

This clone showed up just once. The gene calls are TRBV30 and TRBJ2-5; 10 bases map to TRBD2. The CDR3 sequence is 12 residues long. Germline CDR1 reads GTSNPN; CDR2 reads SVGIG (reference sequence). Trimming took 5 bases from V and 7 from J; bases not matched to a gene: 4. The CDR3 is CAWYLAGGTQYF. The DNA for the CDR3 is TGTGCCTGGTATTTAGCGGGGGGGACCCAGTACTTC.

The CDR3 sequence: CASNRDTITDTQYF. As DNA, the CDR3 is TGTGCCAGCAACCGGGACACCATCACAGATACGCAGTATTTT. The J gene is TRBJ2-3, the V gene TRBV2; perhaps TRBD1 as D (6 bases). V gave up 7 bases and J gave up 2 bases, with 13 bases separating them. The CDR3 covers 14 residues. Germline CDR1 SNHLY, CDR2 FYNNEI.